The subject of this entry is one TCR beta chain. This record comes from a study of blood T cell repertoires in COVID-19. Assay: immunoSEQ multiplex PCR; the TCRdb copy retains only in-frame clones and omits some. The table records some 190,000 clones, roughly 80% of them present only once. V was trimmed by 5 bases and J by 0 bases, leaving 7 bases between them. CDR1 is SGHAT, CDR2 FQNNGV, per germline. The CDR3 covers 13 residues. The TCR comes from a man aged 55-75 years who had been exposed to COVID-19. This chain connects TRBV11-2 to TRBJ1-2; D is unresolved. Sequencing was carried out using PBMCs or T cells enriched from blood (not recorded which). Written as DNA, the CDR3 is TGTGCCAGCAGCCCACATACTAACTATGGCTACACCTTC. This encodes CASSPHTNYGYTF.